This T cell receptor (beta chain) was identified during a study of T-cell memory formation after mild COVID-19. A remark on this clonotype: Its specificity is unknown.

Germline V lookup: CDR1 KGHDR, CDR2 SFDVKD. The CDR3 is 17 amino acids. Between the trimmed V and J ends, which lost 3 bases and 4 bases, there was a span of 17 bases. TCRdb re-derived calls from the 5' RACE reads in MiXCR, one entry per CDR3 protein. Found here are 550,000 to 600,000 distinct CDR3 sequences, around 15% of them singletons; the top ten hold less than 10%. Whole-study results and caveats: Memory from before infection featured some responding clones, which suggests cross-reactive memory joined.

The chain is built from TRBV24-1 and TRBJ2-2; D is perhaps TRBD2 (6 bases). The sequence derives from an adult woman who had mild COVID-19 (a few samples of this study predate the infection). Cell type and time point are not known. Material: PBMCs or a T cell subset sorted from them (not recorded which). The CDR3 region has the DNA TGTGCCACCAGTGATGCGGGATCCCGAGCGGGCACCGGGGAGCTGTTTTTT. Translation: CATSDAGSRAGTGELFF.